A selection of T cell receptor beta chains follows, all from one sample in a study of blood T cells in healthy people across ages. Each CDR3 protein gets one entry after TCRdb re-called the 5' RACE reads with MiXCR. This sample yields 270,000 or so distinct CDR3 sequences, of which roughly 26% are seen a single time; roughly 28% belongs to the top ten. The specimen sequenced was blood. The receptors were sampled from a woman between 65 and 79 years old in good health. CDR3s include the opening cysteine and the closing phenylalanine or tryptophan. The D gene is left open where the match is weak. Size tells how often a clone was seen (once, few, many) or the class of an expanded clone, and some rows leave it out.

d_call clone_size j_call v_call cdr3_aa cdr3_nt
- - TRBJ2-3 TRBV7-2 CASSLSEGNTDTQYF TGTGCCAGCAGCCTTTCAGAGGGGAACACAGATACGCAGTATTTT
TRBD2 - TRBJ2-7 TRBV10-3 CAISGTSGSSYEQYF TGTGCCATCAGTGGGACTAGCGGGAGCTCCTACGAGCAGTACTTC
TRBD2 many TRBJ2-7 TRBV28 CASSTSGKSEQYF TGTGCCAGCAGCACTAGCGGGAAATCCGAGCAGTACTTC
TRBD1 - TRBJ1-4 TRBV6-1 CASSERQGKFKLFF TGTGCCAGCAGTGAGCGACAGGGGAAATTCAAACTGTTTTTT
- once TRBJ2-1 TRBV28 CASSFVGPSYNEQFF TGTGCCAGCAGTTTTGTGGGGCCCTCCTACAATGAGCAGTTCTTC
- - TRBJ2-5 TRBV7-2 CASSRDPERLETQYF TGTGCCAGCAGCCGCGATCCCGAGCGGTTGGAGACCCAGTACTTC
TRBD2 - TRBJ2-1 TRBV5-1 CASSGGPGHEQFF TGCGCCAGCTCGGGAGGGCCAGGTCATGAGCAGTTCTTC
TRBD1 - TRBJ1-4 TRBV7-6 CASSLNRGTNEKLFF TGTGCCAGCAGCTTAAACAGGGGGACTAATGAAAAACTGTTTTTT
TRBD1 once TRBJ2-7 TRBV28 CASSRTGQAYEQYF TGTGCCAGCAGTCGTACGGGACAGGCCTACGAGCAGTACTTC
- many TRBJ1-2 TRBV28 CASSPPGTYGYTF TGTGCCAGCAGTCCACCTGGCACCTATGGCTACACCTTC
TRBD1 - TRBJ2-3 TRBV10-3 CAIRSGTGGIADTQYF TGTGCCATCAGGTCGGGGACAGGTGGAATTGCAGATACGCAGTATTTT
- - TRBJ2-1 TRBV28 CASRRTYNEQFF TGTGCCAGCAGGCGGACCTACAATGAGCAGTTCTTC
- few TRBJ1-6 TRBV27 CASSLTGETSPLHF TGTGCCAGCAGTTTAACGGGGGAGACCTCACCCCTCCACTTT
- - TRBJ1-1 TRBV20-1 CSARVYNTEAFF TGCAGTGCTAGGGTCTACAACACTGAAGCTTTCTTT
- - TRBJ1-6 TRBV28 CATRPGRANNSPLHF TGTGCCACCCGACCTGGGAGGGCCAATAATTCACCCCTCCACTTT
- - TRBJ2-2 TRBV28 CASSFPRGNTGELFF TGTGCCAGCAGTTTCCCCAGAGGGAACACCGGGGAGCTGTTTTTT
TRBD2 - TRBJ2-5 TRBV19 CASSTLAGVGETQYF TGTGCCAGTAGTACCTTGGCGGGAGTGGGAGAGACCCAGTACTTC
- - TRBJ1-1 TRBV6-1 CASSEGFSGNTEAFF TGTGCCAGCAGTGAAGGGTTCTCCGGGAACACTGAAGCTTTCTTT
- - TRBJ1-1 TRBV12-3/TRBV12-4 CASSLPGTNTEAFF TGTGCCAGCAGTTTACCGGGGACGAACACTGAAGCTTTCTTT
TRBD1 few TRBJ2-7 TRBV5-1 CASSRVTGGTYEQYF TGCGCCAGCAGCCGCGTAACAGGGGGGACCTACGAGCAGTACTTC
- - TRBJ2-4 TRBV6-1 CASKLQEAKNVQYF TGTGCCAGCAAGTTACAGGAGGCAAAAAACGTTCAGTACTTC
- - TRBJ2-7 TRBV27 CASRKLWQGVYEQYF TGTGCCAGCAGGAAATTATGGCAAGGGGTCTACGAGCAGTACTTC
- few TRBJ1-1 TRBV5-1 CASSLTSRQGSEAFF TGCGCCAGCAGCTTGACGAGCCGGCAGGGGTCTGAAGCTTTCTTT
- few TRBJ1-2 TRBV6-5 CASSYGGGYTF TGTGCCAGCAGTTACGGGGGCGGCTACACCTTC
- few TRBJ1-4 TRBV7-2 CASSSISGPGANEKLFF -
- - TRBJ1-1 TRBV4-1 CASSRQGPDTEAFF TGCGCCAGCAGCCGCCAGGGGCCCGACACTGAAGCTTTCTTT
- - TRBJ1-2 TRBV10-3 CAISEGGDYGYTF TGTGCCATCAGTGAAGGAGGGGACTATGGCTACACCTTC
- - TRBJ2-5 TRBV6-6 CASSYGLGQETQYF TGTGCCAGCAGTTACGGTTTGGGCCAAGAGACCCAGTACTTC
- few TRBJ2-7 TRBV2 CASSYQTDSSYEQYF TGTGCCAGCAGTTACCAGACGGACAGCTCCTACGAGCAGTACTTC
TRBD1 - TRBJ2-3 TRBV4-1 CASSQGQGGTDTQYF TGCGCCAGCAGCCAAGGACAGGGTGGTACAGATACGCAGTATTTT
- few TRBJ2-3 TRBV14 CASSLIGPPNTDTQYF TGTGCCAGCAGCCTCATCGGACCCCCCAACACAGATACGCAGTATTTT
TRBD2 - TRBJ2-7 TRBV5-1 CASSPYSGSEDEQYF TGCGCCAGCAGCCCCTACAGCGGGAGTGAGGACGAGCAGTACTTC
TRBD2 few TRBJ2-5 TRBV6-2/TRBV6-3 CASSYQLGLAGVETQYF TGTGCCAGCAGTTACCAACTAGGACTAGCGGGAGTAGAGACCCAGTACTTC
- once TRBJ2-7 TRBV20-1 CSASRGLSSYEQYF TGCAGTGCTAGCCGTGGGCTGAGCTCCTACGAGCAGTACTTC
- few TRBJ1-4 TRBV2 CASQGPLRPESANEKLFF TGTGCCAGCCAGGGCCCTCTTAGGCCGGAGTCGGCTAATGAAAAACTGTTTTTT
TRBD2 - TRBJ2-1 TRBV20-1 CSARVASGETYNEQFF TGCAGTGCTAGAGTGGCTAGCGGGGAGACATATAATGAGCAGTTCTTC
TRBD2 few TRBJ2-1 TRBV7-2 CASSLPAGGWNNEQFF TGTGCCAGCAGCCTCCCAGCGGGGGGGTGGAACAATGAGCAGTTCTTC
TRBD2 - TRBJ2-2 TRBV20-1 CSARDRAGGLTGELFF TGCAGTGCTAGAGATAGGGCGGGGGGCCTCACCGGGGAGCTGTTTTTT
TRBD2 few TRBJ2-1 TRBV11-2 CASSPIEAGVYNEQFF TGTGCCAGCAGCCCTATTGAAGCGGGAGTTTACAATGAGCAGTTCTTC
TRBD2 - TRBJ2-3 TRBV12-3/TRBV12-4 CASSYSREGPSTDTQYF TGTGCCAGCAGTTACTCGCGGGAGGGCCCGAGCACAGATACGCAGTATTTT
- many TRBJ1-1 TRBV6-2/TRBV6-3 CASRPDRGAAFF TGTGCCAGCAGACCGGACCGGGGGGCAGCTTTCTTT
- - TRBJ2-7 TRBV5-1 CASSRDPLISYEQYF TGCGCCAGCAGCCGGGACCCCCTGATCTCCTACGAGCAGTACTTC
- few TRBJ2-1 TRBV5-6 CASSYGLSQFF TGTGCCAGCAGCTACGGGTTGTCGCAGTTCTTC
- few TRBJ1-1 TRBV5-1 CASSLDTGEAFF TGCGCCAGCAGCTTGGACACGGGTGAAGCTTTCTTT
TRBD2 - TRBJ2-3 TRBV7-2 CASSLRTSGLDTQYF TGTGCCAGCAGCTTACGGACTAGCGGCTTAGATACGCAGTATTTT
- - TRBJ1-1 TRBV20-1 CSARPNTEAFF TGCAGTGCTAGGCCGAACACTGAAGCTTTCTTT
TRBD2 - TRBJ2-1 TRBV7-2 CASAGLAFNEQFF TGTGCCAGTGCGGGACTAGCGTTCAATGAGCAGTTCTTC